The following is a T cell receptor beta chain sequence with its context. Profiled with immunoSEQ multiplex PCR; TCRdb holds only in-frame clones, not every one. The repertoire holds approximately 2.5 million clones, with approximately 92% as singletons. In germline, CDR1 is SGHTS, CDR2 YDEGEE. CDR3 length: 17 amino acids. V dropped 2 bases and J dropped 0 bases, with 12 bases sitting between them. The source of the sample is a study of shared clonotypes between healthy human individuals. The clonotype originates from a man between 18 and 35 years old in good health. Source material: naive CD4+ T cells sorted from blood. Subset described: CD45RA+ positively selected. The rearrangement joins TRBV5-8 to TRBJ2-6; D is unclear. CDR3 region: CASSFRVSISGANVLTF. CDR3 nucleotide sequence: TGTGCCAGCAGCTTCCGGGTCTCCATCTCTGGGGCCAACGTCCTGACTTTC.